This T cell receptor (beta chain) was recorded in a study of cytomegalovirus exposure and HLA in healthy donors. Study-wide points: Investigators reported about 160 TCR beta chains as tied to cytomegalovirus. When a later analysis compared HLA-associated TCR beta chains with equally common others, the HLA-associated chains turned out to be more clonally expanded and to have lower generation probabilities. It was likely that a cluster of highly shared sequence variants was a sequencing artifact.

Primers for the PCR totalled 60 Vbeta and 13 Jbeta. The table came from immunoSEQ multiplex PCR; TCRdb's copy has only in-frame clones and leaves some out. Altogether around 220,000 clones are present, roughly four fifths being singletons, with the ten largest covering 0.2% to 0.25%. Of note for this clone: The antigen remains unidentified.

The CDR3 consists of 15 residues. Between the trimmed V and J ends, which lost 0 bases and 3 bases, there was a span of 9 bases. Germline assignment: CDR1 SNHLY and CDR2 FYNNEI. The material sequenced was PBMCs. The chain links TRBV2 to TRBJ1-5; D remains unclear. The TCR comes from a girl aged 2-10 years in good health and CMV-seronegative. CDR3 DNA: TGTGCCAGCAGTGAAGCGCTTGGCTTCAATCAGCCCCAGCATTTT. Its translation: CASSEALGFNQPQHF. Based on the CDR3 plus reference TRBV2 and TRBJ1-5, the full variable domain is EPEVTQTPSHQVTQMGQEVILRCVPISNHLYFYWYRQILGQKVEFLVSFYNNEISEKSEIFDDQFSVERPDGSNFTLKIRSTKLEDSAMYFCASSEALGFNQPQHFGDGTRLSIL.